One and the same sample provided the 26 T cell receptor beta chains below, sequenced in a study of blood T cell repertoires in COVID-19. Data came from immunoSEQ multiplex PCR; TCRdb stores just in-frame clones and leaves some out. Of 100,000 to 150,000 clones in the sample, roughly four fifths were seen once. The sample was peripheral blood. Receptor source: a man aged 60 to 69 with acute or convalescent COVID-19.

The V call is TRBV19, the J call TRBJ1-1; D gene uncertain. The V end was cut by 5 bases, the J end by 3 bases, with 10 bases between. There are 13 residues in the CDR3. The germline CDR1 and CDR2 sequences are LNHDA and SQIVND (reference sequence). The CDR3 loop reads CASSFNRDTEAFF. In DNA, the CDR3 is TGTGCCAGTAGTTTCAACCGAGACACTGAAGCTTTCTTT. Full variable domain (missing parts from reference TRBV19 and TRBJ1-1): DGGITQSPKYLFRKEGQNVTLSCEQNLNHDAMYWYRQDPGQGLRLIYYSQIVNDFQKGDIAEGYSVSREKKESFPLTVTSAQKNPTAFYLCASSFNRDTEAFFGQGTRLTVV.

The chain couples TRBV19 to TRBJ1-5, with D unresolved. Trimming left V 3 bases short and J 7 bases short, with 22 bases between. The germline V gene encodes CDR1 LNHDA and CDR2 SQIVND (reference sequence). The CDR3 extends over 17 amino acids. The CDR3 nucleotides are TGTGCCAGTAGTATCTCCCCAGAGGTGGTGCCCTGGCAGCCCCAGCATTTT. It encodes CASSISPEVVPWQPQHF. Full variable domain (remainder filled in from reference TRBV19 and TRBJ1-5): DGGITQSPKYLFRKEGQNVTLSCEQNLNHDAMYWYRQDPGQGLRLIYYSQIVNDFQKGDIAEGYSVSREKKESFPLTVTSAQKNPTAFYLCASSISPEVVPWQPQHFGDGTRLSIL.

This clone was seen a single time. V is TRBV5-1 and J is TRBJ2-3; D may be TRBD1 (5 bases). The germline CDR1 and CDR2 sequences are SGHRS and YFSETQ. The length of the CDR3 is 14 residues. Trimming took off 0 bases at V and 0 bases at J, with 5 bases between the two ends. CDR3 coding DNA: TGCGCCAGCAGCTTGGGACAGAGCACAGATACGCAGTATTTT. It codes for CASSLGQSTDTQYF. The full variable domain, rest sourced from reference TRBV5-1 and TRBJ2-3, is KAGVTQTPRYLIKTRGQQVTLSCSPISGHRSVSWYQQTPGQGLQFLFEYFSETQRNKGNFPGRFSGRQFSNSRSEMNVSTLELGDSALYLCASSLGQSTDTQYFGPGTRLTVL.

The chain carries TRBV18 and TRBJ1-5, with D possibly being TRBD1 (5 bases). The CDR3 runs to 14 residues. Trimming took 6 bases from V and 2 from J, leaving 11 bases between them. Germline CDR1 and CDR2: KGHSH and LQKENI. The CDR3 reads CASSFTGGNQPQHF. The CDR3 nucleotides are TGTGCCAGCTCGTTCACAGGCGGCAATCAGCCCCAGCATTTT.

The chain has TRBV10-3 and TRBJ2-7; 10 bases are a match to TRBD1. This CDR3 spans 17 amino acids. V shed 0 bases and J 1 base; nucleotides not matched to a gene: 6. Germline CDR1 ENHRY, CDR2 SYGVKD. In nucleotides, the CDR3 is TGTGCCATCAGTGAGTCGGGGCGGGACAGGGGTTCCTACGAGCAGTACTTC. This codes for CAISESGRDRGSYEQYF.

This clone has just one count. The chain carries TRBV29-1 and TRBJ2-1; possibly TRBD1 for D (6 bases). V was trimmed by 5 bases and J by 3 bases, leaving 11 bases between them. CDR3 length: 13 residues. Germline values: CDR1 SQVTM, CDR2 ANQGSEA. The chain's CDR3 is CSVFRDNYNEQFF. The CDR3 nucleotides are TGCAGCGTTTTCCGGGACAACTACAATGAGCAGTTCTTC.

The chain links TRBV11-2 to TRBJ2-5, with a tentative D call TRBD2 (7 bases). Germline assignment: CDR1 SGHAT and CDR2 FQNNGV. The CDR3 has 14 residues. The germline V and J ends were trimmed by 9 bases and 5 bases, with 19 bases remaining between them. The CDR3 nucleotides are TGTGCCAGTCGTAGGGGGGGCGCTGGGGAGACCCAGTACTTC. Residues: CASRRGGAGETQYF.

V and J are TRBV7-3 and TRBJ2-2; TRBD2 aligns across 10 bases. Unmatched junction bases numbered 6, after V lost 10 bases and J lost 7 bases. CDR1 is SGHTA and CDR2 is FQGTGA in the germline V gene. The CDR3 sequence is 13 residues long. The CDR3 DNA reads TGTGCCACCGGGACTAGCGAGGACGGGGAGCTGTTTTTT. It is translated as CATGTSEDGELFF.

The chain is built from TRBV28 and TRBJ1-2, with D maybe TRBD1 (6 bases). With 3 bases removed from V and 2 bases from J, the gap between germline ends came to 13 bases. Per the germline V gene, CDR1 is MDHEN and CDR2 is SYDVKM. The CDR3 has 15 residues. The CDR3 spells CASSLYPGANYGYTF. In DNA form, the CDR3 reads TGTGCCAGCAGTTTGTACCCAGGGGCCAACTATGGCTACACCTTC.

The rearrangement joins TRBV28 to TRBJ2-1; D unclear. The V gene's germline CDR1 is MDHEN and CDR2 SYDVKM. The V end lost 3 bases, the J end lost 7 bases, and 7 bases lay between the germline ends. The CDR3 is 12 amino acids. This chain's CDR3 is CASSFSPNEQFF. The DNA of the CDR3 is TGTGCCAGCAGTTTTTCCCCGAATGAGCAGTTCTTC. Supplemented by reference TRBV28 and TRBJ2-1, the full variable domain reads DVKVTQSSRYLVKRTGEKVFLECVQDMDHENMFWYRQDPGLGLRLIYFSYDVKMKEKGDIPEGYSVSREKKERFSLILESASTNQTSMYLCASSFSPNEQFFGPGTRLTVL.

The chain has TRBV6-5 and TRBJ2-7; D gene unclear. Trimming took off 6 bases at V and 5 bases at J, with 14 bases between the two ends. Per germline, CDR1 MNHEY and CDR2 SVGAGI. This CDR3 comprises 13 residues. The CDR3 DNA sequence: TGTGCCAGCAGACCCCCCGGTAGTAACGAGCAGTACTTC. Translation: CASRPPGSNEQYF.

V is TRBV5-1 and J is TRBJ2-1; TRBD1 is a possible D gene (6 bases). There are 14 residues in the CDR3. The V end lost 2 bases, the J end lost 8 bases, and 14 bases lay between the germline ends. The V gene's germline CDR1 is SGHRS and CDR2 YFSETQ. The CDR3 region is CASSLRGAGDEQFF. The CDR3 nucleotides are TGCGCCAGCAGCTTAAGGGGCGCAGGGGATGAGCAGTTCTTC.

This clone has just a few counts. The chain joins TRBV28 to TRBJ2-1; D remains ambiguous. V lost 4 bases to trimming and J lost 10 bases, with 8 bases between them. CDR1 and CDR2 from the germline V gene are MDHEN and SYDVKM. The CDR3 is 11 amino acids. The CDR3 nucleotides are TGTGCCAGCAGTTCTACGCTCGAGCAGTTCTTC. It codes for CASSSTLEQFF. The variable domain in full, completed from reference TRBV28 and TRBJ2-1, reads DVKVTQSSRYLVKRTGEKVFLECVQDMDHENMFWYRQDPGLGLRLIYFSYDVKMKEKGDIPEGYSVSREKKERFSLILESASTNQTSMYLCASSSTLEQFFGPGTRLTVL.

The chain recombines TRBV2 with TRBJ1-6; 8 nucleotides match TRBD1. The J segment lost 4 bases and the V segment lost 9 bases, leaving 8 bases of the junction unmatched. The CDR3 consists of 15 residues. Germline CDR1 is SNHLY and CDR2 is FYNNEI. CDR3 residues: CASTTGGGYNSPLHF. In DNA, the CDR3 is TGTGCCAGTACCACAGGGGGAGGGTATAATTCACCCCTCCACTTT.

V gene TRBV30 combines with J gene TRBJ2-7; weak D call: TRBD1 (6 bases). Per germline, CDR1 GTSNPN and CDR2 SVGIG (reference sequence). Between the trimmed V and J ends, which lost 2 bases and 0 bases, there was a span of 8 bases. The CDR3 runs to 13 residues. In nucleotides, the CDR3 is TGTGCCTGGAGTCGGACAGACTCCTACGAGCAGTACTTC. It yields the protein CAWSRTDSYEQYF.

The chain is built from TRBV27 and TRBJ2-3; a weak D match, TRBD2 (5 bases). Trimming took 6 bases from V and 2 from J, leaving 18 bases between them. The CDR3 covers 16 residues. Germline V lookup: CDR1 MNHEY, CDR2 SMNVEV (reference sequence). Here the CDR3 reads CASRHFGVSDTDTQYF. DNA of the CDR3: TGTGCCAGCAGGCACTTCGGGGTCAGCGACACAGATACGCAGTATTTT.

This sequence joins TRBV15 and TRBJ1-5; 7 bases line up with TRBD1. The germline V gene has CDR1 LNHNV and CDR2 YYDKDF (reference sequence). The CDR3 is 17 residues long. After removal of 5 bases from V and 1 base from J, the junction contained 11 bases not matched to a gene. CDR3 nucleotides: TGTGCCACCAGCGGTACCGACAGGGTTGGAAGCAATCAGCCCCAGCATTTT. This sequence encodes CATSGTDRVGSNQPQHF.

This rearrangement joins TRBV5-1 to TRBJ2-5, with TRBD2 matching 8 bases. V lost 4 bases, J lost 1 base, and 12 bases stayed unmatched. The CDR3 loop spans 17 amino acids. CDR1 SGHRS and CDR2 YFSETQ come from the germline V gene. CDR3 bases: TGCGCCAGCAGCCCGGGAGCGAGCGGGAGTCTCCAAGAGACCCAGTACTTC. It yields the protein CASSPGASGSLQETQYF.

The rearrangement uses TRBV28 and TRBJ2-7, with 7 bases aligning to TRBD1. The V gene end was trimmed by 5 bases and the J gene end by 4 bases; junction bases not matched to a gene: 8. The CDR3 is 14 residues long. The germline CDR1 and CDR2 sequences are MDHEN and SYDVKM. The CDR3 region has the DNA TGTGCCAGCAGTAGAACAGGGGTCGGGTACGAGCAGTACTTC. Its translation is CASSRTGVGYEQYF. Together with reference TRBV28 and TRBJ2-7, the CDR3 gives the full variable domain: DVKVTQSSRYLVKRTGEKVFLECVQDMDHENMFWYRQDPGLGLRLIYFSYDVKMKEKGDIPEGYSVSREKKERFSLILESASTNQTSMYLCASSRTGVGYEQYFGPGTRLTVT.

A single count supports this clone. This chain joins TRBV9 and TRBJ2-7, with 12 positions matching TRBD2. The CDR3 sequence is 16 residues long. CDR1 is SGDLS and CDR2 is YYNGEE in the germline V gene. V dropped 4 bases and J dropped 7; count of bases not matched to a gene: 12. The DNA of the CDR3 is TGTGCCAGCAGCCAATCGGGACTAGCGGGCCGGGGGGAGCAGTACTTC. This translates into CASSQSGLAGRGEQYF.

The V call is TRBV7-2, the J call TRBJ1-1, with D unclear. Germline assignment: CDR1 SGHTA and CDR2 FQGNSA. This CDR3 is 19 amino acids long. The V end was cut by 1 base, the J end by 0 bases, with 21 bases between. DNA of the CDR3: TGTGCCAGCAGCTTAGGCAACCGGGCCGCAGCGGTTGTGAACACTGAAGCTTTCTTT. It yields the protein CASSLGNRAAAVVNTEAFF.

V and J are TRBV2 and TRBJ2-2, with TRBD2 matching over 8 bases. The V segment lost 7 bases and the J segment 5 bases; nucleotides outside the gene matches: 3. This CDR3 spans 13 amino acids. Germline-derived CDR1 and CDR2 are SNHLY and FYNNEI. The CDR3 loop reads CASNLAGTGELFF. In DNA, the CDR3 is TGTGCCAGCAATTTAGCGGGGACCGGGGAGCTGTTTTTT.

DNA of the CDR3: TGTGCCAGCATCCTGACTAGCGGGACCACCGGGGAGCTGTTTTTT. Encoded protein: CASILTSGTTGELFF. V and J are TRBV6-5 and TRBJ2-2; 11 nucleotides line up with TRBD2. CDR1 and CDR2 (germline): MNHEY, SVGAGI. The junction had 5 bases not matched to a gene; V was cut back by 7 bases and J by 4 bases. The CDR3 sequence is 15 residues long.

V gene TRBV18 combines with J gene TRBJ1-2; 8 bases are shared with TRBD1. There are 13 residues in the CDR3. Per the germline V gene, CDR1 is KGHSH and CDR2 is LQKENI. The ends lost 6 bases at V and 4 bases at J; junction bases unmatched: 4. The CDR3 sequence is CASSQGTGYGYTF. The CDR3 DNA is TGTGCCAGCTCTCAAGGGACAGGCTATGGCTACACCTTC.

This clone was counted only a few times. V is TRBV27 and J is TRBJ1-5; TRBD1 matches 7 bases. Germline loops: CDR1 MNHEY, CDR2 SMNVEV (reference sequence). The CDR3 contains 15 residues. The J segment lost 4 bases and the V segment lost 2 bases, leaving 5 bases of the junction unmatched. The DNA for the CDR3 is TGTGCCAGCAGTTTAAGACAGGGCGGGAATCAGCCCCAGCATTTT. Its translation is CASSLRQGGNQPQHF.

This chain links TRBV24-1 with TRBJ1-5; D possibly corresponds to TRBD1 (6 bases). The CDR3 is 14 residues long. Germline CDR1 KGHDR, CDR2 SFDVKD. V shed 5 bases and J shed 4 bases, with 11 bases lying between them. CDR3 sequence reads: CATSGTGSNQPQHF. In DNA form, the CDR3 reads TGTGCCACCAGTGGTACAGGGTCAAATCAGCCCCAGCATTTT.